This T cell receptor beta chain originates from a study of identical twins. One entry per CDR3 protein results from TCRdb running MiXCR on the 5' RACE reads. The sample lists about 520,000 distinct CDR3 sequences, 20% to 25% occurring once. V was shortened by 3 bases and J by 2 bases, with 11 bases between the two germline ends. The length of the CDR3 is 14 residues. Germline V gene data show CDR1 as KGHSH and CDR2 as LQKENI. This clonotype occurred a few times. These data were likewise used in another study, on T cells expressing NK-cell markers.

Sequenced input: CD4+ T cells sorted from blood. The TCR sequence derives from a woman under 30 in good health. The chain couples TRBV18 to TRBJ2-7, with D possibly matching TRBD2 (6 bases). The chain's CDR3 is CASSPRDGAYEQYF. The CDR3 DNA sequence: TGTGCCAGCTCACCGCGGGACGGAGCCTACGAGCAGTACTTC.